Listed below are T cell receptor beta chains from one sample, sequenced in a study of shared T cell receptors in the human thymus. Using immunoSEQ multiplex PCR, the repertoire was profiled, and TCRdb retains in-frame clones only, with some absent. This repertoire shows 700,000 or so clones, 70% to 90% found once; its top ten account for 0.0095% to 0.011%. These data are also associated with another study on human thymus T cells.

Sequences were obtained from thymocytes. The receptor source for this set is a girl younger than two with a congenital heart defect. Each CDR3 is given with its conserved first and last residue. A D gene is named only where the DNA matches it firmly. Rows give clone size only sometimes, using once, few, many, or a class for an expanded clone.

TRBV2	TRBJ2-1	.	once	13	TGTGCCAGCAGTGAAAGCCTATTTGGTGAGCAGTTCTTC	CASSESLFGEQFF
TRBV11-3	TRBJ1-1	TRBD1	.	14	TGTGCCAGCAGCCCCCGACAGGGAAACACTGAAGCTTTCTTT	CASSPRQGNTEAFF
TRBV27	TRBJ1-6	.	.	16	TGTGCCAGCAGTCACCGCCCGGGACACCTTAATTCCCCCCTCCACTTT	CASSHRPGHLNSPLHF
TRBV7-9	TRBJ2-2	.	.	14	TGTGCCAGCAGTGGGCACCACTACACCGGGGAGCTGTTTTTT	CASSGHHYTGELFF
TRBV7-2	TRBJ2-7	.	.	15	TGTGCCAGCAGCTTAGCTTGGGACAAATCCTACGAGCAGTACTTC	CASSLAWDKSYEQYF
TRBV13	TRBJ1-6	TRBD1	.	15	TGTGCCAGCAGCTCCTTAGGACAGGGTGATCCACCCCTCCACTTT	CASSSLGQGDPPLHF
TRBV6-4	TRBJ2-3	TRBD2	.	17	TGTGCCAGCAGTGAACAGGTCGGGCTAGCGGGGCTTAGAGCGCAGTATTTT	CASSEQVGLAGLRAQYF
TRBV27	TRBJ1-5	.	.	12	TGTGCCAGCAGTTCCAGGAATCAGCCCCAGCATTTT	CASSSRNQPQHF
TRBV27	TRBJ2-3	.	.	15	TGTGCCAGCAGTTCCGGCAGCGCTAGCACAGATACGCAGTATTTT	CASSSGSASTDTQYF
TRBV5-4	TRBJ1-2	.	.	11	TGCAGAGTGGGGGCGACCTATGGCTACACCTTC	CRVGATYGYTF
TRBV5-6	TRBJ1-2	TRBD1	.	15	TGTGCCAGCAGCAAGGGACAGCACCTTCACTATGGCTACACCTTC	CASSKGQHLHYGYTF
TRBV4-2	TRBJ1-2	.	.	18	TGTGCCAGCAGCCAACCTCATGGACATACTCGCCGGCACTATGGCTACACCTTC	CASSQPHGHTRRHYGYTF
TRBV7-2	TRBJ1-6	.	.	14	TGTGCCAGCAGCTTAATCAGGGAAAAGTCACCCCTCCACTTT	CASSLIREKSPLHF
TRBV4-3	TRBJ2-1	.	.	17	TGCGCCAGCAGCCAAGAAGGAGGGTTGGGTGGGCTTAATGAGCAGTTCTTC	CASSQEGGLGGLNEQFF
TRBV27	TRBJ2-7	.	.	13	TGTGCCAGCAGTAGGCAGGGGAATTACGAGCAGTACTTC	CASSRQGNYEQYF
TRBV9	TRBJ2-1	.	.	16	TGTGCCAGCAGCGTAGTGAGCGGCCACTCCTACAATGAGCAGTTCTTC	CASSVVSGHSYNEQFF
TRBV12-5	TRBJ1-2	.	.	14	TGTGCTAGTGGTCCTGGGGGGGCCAACTATGGCTACACCTTC	CASGPGGANYGYTF
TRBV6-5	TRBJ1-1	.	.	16	TGTGCCAGCAGTTACTCTGGGGCAGGGGCGATGACTGAAGCTTTCTTT	CASSYSGAGAMTEAFF
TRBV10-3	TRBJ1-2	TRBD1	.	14	TGTGCCGTCGCACGGACAGGACTCAACTATGGCTACACCTTC	CAVARTGLNYGYTF
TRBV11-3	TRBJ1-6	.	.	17	TGTGCCACCGACGGGATTCTCTTATCTGGGCCCAATTCACCCCTCCACTTT	CATDGILLSGPNSPLHF
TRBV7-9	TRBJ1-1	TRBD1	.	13	TGTGCCAGCAGCATCACAGGGGCCACTGAAGCTTTCTTT	CASSITGATEAFF
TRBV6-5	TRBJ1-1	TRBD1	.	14	TGTGCCAGCAGGATTGGACAGGACCACTTGTTGGCTTTCTTT	CASRIGQDHLLAFF
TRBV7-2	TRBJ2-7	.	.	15	TGTGCCAGCAGCTCCCGGTCGCCCAGGGCCCACGAGCAGTACTTC	CASSSRSPRAHEQYF
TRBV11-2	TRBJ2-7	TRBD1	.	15	TGTGCCAGCAGCCCATGGACAGGGGAGGACAACGAGCAGTACTTC	CASSPWTGEDNEQYF
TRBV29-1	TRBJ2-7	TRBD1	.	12	TGCAGCGTTTCAAGGGGGCCGAGTGAGCAGTACTTC	CSVSRGPSEQYF
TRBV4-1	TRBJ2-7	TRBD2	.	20	TGCGCCAGCAGCCAAGGCGGACTAGCGGGGGGGCAATATCATCCCTACGAGCAGTACTTC	CASSQGGLAGGQYHPYEQYF
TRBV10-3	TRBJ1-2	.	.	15	TGTGCCATCAGTGGCTCGGCAGGGGTAAACTATGGCTACACCTTC	CAISGSAGVNYGYTF
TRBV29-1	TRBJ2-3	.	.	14	TGCAGCGTTGGCAAACAGCTCCGCACAGATACGCAGTATTTT	CSVGKQLRTDTQYF
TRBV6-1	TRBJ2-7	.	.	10	TGTGCCAGCAGTGACAGCGAGCAGTACTTC	CASSDSEQYF
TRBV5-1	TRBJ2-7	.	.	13	TGCGCCAGCAGCTTGGTAGCGGACAGGGAGCAGTACTTC	CASSLVADREQYF
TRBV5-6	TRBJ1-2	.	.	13	TGTGCCAGCAACTTGGTGGGGGCGCGGGGCTACACCTTC	CASNLVGARGYTF
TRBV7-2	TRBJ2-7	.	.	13	TGTGCCAGCAGCTTAGGGGCCGGAGGAGAGCAGTACTTC	CASSLGAGGEQYF
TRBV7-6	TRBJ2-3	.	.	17	TGTGCCAGCAGCTTAGGGGCAGGGGTGATCATCACAGATACGCAGTATTTT	CASSLGAGVIITDTQYF
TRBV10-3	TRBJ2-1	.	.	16	TGTGCCATCAGCCCATTAGCGGATAGCTCCTACAATGAGCAGTTCTTC	CAISPLADSSYNEQFF
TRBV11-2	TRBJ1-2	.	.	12	TGTGCCAGCAGCCTCGGGACACCCGGCTACACCTTC	CASSLGTPGYTF
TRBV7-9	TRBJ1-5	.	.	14	TGTGCCAGCAGCCCACAGGGTGTGGGTCAGCCCCAGCATTTT	CASSPQGVGQPQHF
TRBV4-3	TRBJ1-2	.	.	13	TGCGCCAGCAGCCAAGAGCACTTCTATGGCTACACCTTC	CASSQEHFYGYTF
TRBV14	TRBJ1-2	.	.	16	TGTGCCAGCAGCCAAAAGCCGGGGGGGCGTGGGGAAGGCTACACCTTC	CASSQKPGGRGEGYTF
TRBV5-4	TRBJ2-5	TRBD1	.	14	TGTGCCAGCAGGCACAGGGGGCGCGGAGAGACCCAGTACTTC	CASRHRGRGETQYF
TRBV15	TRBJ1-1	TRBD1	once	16	TGTGCCACCAGCAGCAAAAGGACAGGGATCGGCACTGAAGCTTTCTTT	CATSSKRTGIGTEAFF
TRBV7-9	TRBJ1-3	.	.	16	TGTGCCAGCAGCTTCTCCCAACAGATCTCTGGAAACACCATATATTTT	CASSFSQQISGNTIYF
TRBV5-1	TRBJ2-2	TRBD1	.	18	TGCGCCAGCAGCTCCATGGTACGACAGGGACCATACACCGGGGAGCTGTTTTTT	CASSSMVRQGPYTGELFF
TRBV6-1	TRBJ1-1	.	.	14	TGTGCCAGCAGATACAGGGTCTTGAACACTGAAGCTTTCTTT	CASRYRVLNTEAFF
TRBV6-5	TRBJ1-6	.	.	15	TGTGCCAGCAGTCGGAGAAGCAAAGATAATTCACCCCTCCACTTT	CASSRRSKDNSPLHF
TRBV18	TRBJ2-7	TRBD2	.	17	TGTGCCAGCTCACCCCCCCAGCTGTCTGGGCGGGGGTACGAGCAGTACTTC	CASSPPQLSGRGYEQYF
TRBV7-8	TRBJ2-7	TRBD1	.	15	TGTGCCAGCAGCCCCGAGGACAGGGCCCCCTACGAGCAGTACTTC	CASSPEDRAPYEQYF
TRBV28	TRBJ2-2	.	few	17	TGTGCCAGCAGCTCCGCCCCATGCGCCCTGAACACCGGGGAGCTGTTTTTT	CASSSAPCALNTGELFF
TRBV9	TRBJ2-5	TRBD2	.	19	TGTGCCAGCAGCGACCCCTCTAGCGGGGGGCCCCCTGGGCAAGAGACCCAGTACTTC	CASSDPSSGGPPGQETQYF
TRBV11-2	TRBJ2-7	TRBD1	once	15	TGTGCCAGCAGCTCACCAGGGGGCCCATCCTACGAGCAGTACTTC	CASSSPGGPSYEQYF
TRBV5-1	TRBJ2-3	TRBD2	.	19	TGCGCCAGCAGCTTGGCGCCTAGCGGGGGGGTAATGTATTCTCCCACGCAGTATTTT	CASSLAPSGGVMYSPTQYF
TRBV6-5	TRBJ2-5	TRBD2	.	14	TGTGCCAGCAGTCGCGGGGGGGGACAAGAGACCCAGTACTTC	CASSRGGGQETQYF
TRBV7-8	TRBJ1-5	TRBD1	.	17	TGTGCCAGCAGCTTGGGACAGAGGAGTTATAGCAATCAGCCCCAGCATTTT	CASSLGQRSYSNQPQHF
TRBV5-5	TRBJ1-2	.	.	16	TGTGCCAGCAGCTTGGCGTACAGGGAGGGGCGGAATGGCTACACCTTC	CASSLAYREGRNGYTF
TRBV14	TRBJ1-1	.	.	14	TGTGCCAGCAGCCAAGAGACCGGCAGGCTAAAAGCTTTCTTT	CASSQETGRLKAFF
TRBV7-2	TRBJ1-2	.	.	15	TGTGCCAGCAGCTTAGTAGGAAGGGGTCGCTATGGCTACACCTTC	CASSLVGRGRYGYTF
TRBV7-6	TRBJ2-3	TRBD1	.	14	TGTGCCAGCAGTCCGGGACAGGGCACAGATACGCAGTATTTT	CASSPGQGTDTQYF
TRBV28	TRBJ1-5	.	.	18	TGTGCCAGCAGTCTCCGGGGGGCGGCAAGGAAAATGAATCAGCCCCAGCATTTT	CASSLRGAARKMNQPQHF
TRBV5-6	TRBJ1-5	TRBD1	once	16	TGTGCCAGCAGTTCAAGCGACAGGGACCCCAATCAGCCCCAGCATTTT	CASSSSDRDPNQPQHF
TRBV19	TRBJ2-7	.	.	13	TGTGCCAGCACAACAGGGAAGGAGTACGAGCAGTACTTC	CASTTGKEYEQYF
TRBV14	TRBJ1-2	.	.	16	TGTGCCAGCAGCCCCCCCGGTGGGACACGGGACTATGGCTACACCTTC	CASSPPGGTRDYGYTF